Below are 8 T cell receptor beta chains sequenced from a single sample in a study of CD8+ T cells in alopecia areata. The treatment was: oral pan-JAK inhibitor, 5-10 mg twice daily. Extracted RNA was reverse transcribed, and the resulting cDNA served as sequencing template. The assay was immunoSEQ multiplex PCR, and TCRdb's table has in-frame clones only and misses some. This table holds around 270,000 clones, nearly 60% found once. The sample in question was CD4+ T cells sorted from blood, obtained at week 24, from a patient treated with tofacitinib. The origin of the receptors is a human donor with alopecia areata.

The DNA for the CDR3 is TGTGCCAGCAGTTACCCCGGTAAAGGGGGCAACTATGGCTACACCTTC. Its protein is CASSYPGKGGNYGYTF. The V call is TRBV6-5, the J call TRBJ1-2; TRBD1 agrees at 7 bases. The germline V gene has CDR1 MNHEY and CDR2 SVGAGI. After removal of 2 bases from V and 2 bases from J, the junction contained 8 bases not matched to a gene. This CDR3 is built from 16 residues.

V gene TRBV30 combines with J gene TRBJ1-1; D is uncertain. Trimming took 3 bases from V and 0 from J, leaving 11 bases between them. The length of the CDR3 is 14 residues. Germline CDR1 reads GTSNPN; CDR2 reads SVGIG (reference sequence). The CDR3 DNA reads as TGTGCCTGGAGAATCCTTGGGGTGAACACTGAAGCTTTCTTT. It is translated as CAWRILGVNTEAFF.

The gene calls are TRBV5-1 and TRBJ1-2; perhaps TRBD1 as D (6 bases). CDR3 length: 13 amino acids. Germline values: CDR1 SGHRS, CDR2 YFSETQ. Trimming cost V 0 bases and J 6 bases, with 9 bases left between them. CDR3 DNA: TGCGCCAGCAGCTTGGGACAGGCTGATGGCTACACCTTC. Residues: CASSLGQADGYTF.

V and J are TRBV2 and TRBJ1-1; TRBD1 matches 8 bases. Trimming at V came to 4 bases and at J to 0 bases, leaving 1 base not matched to a gene. Germline V gene sequence: CDR1 SNHLY, CDR2 FYNNEI. The CDR3 consists of 14 residues. Written as DNA, the CDR3 is TGTGCCAGCAGTGGACAGGGGTTGAACACTGAAGCTTTCTTT. Amino acid sequence: CASSGQGLNTEAFF.

The chain links TRBV4-2 to TRBJ1-2; D is perhaps TRBD1 (5 bases). CDR3 length: 11 amino acids. The V end lost 7 bases, the J end lost 7 bases, and 10 bases lay between the germline ends. In germline, CDR1 is LGHNA, CDR2 YNFKEQ. CDR3 DNA: TGTGCCAGCACCGAAGGGGTTGGCTACACCTTC. It translates to CASTEGVGYTF.

The chain's CDR3 is CASSPSATQLETQYF. CDR3 nucleotide sequence: TGCGCCAGCAGTCCCTCGGCTACCCAATTGGAGACCCAGTACTTC. The chain has TRBV23-1 and TRBJ2-5, with D unclear. TRBV23-1 is classed as an ORF, of uncertain function. The CDR3 runs 15 residues. With 4 bases removed from V and 5 bases from J, the gap between germline ends came to 17 bases.

The chain is built from TRBV15 and TRBJ1-1; no definite D call. The length of the CDR3 is 14 residues. Germline assignment: CDR1 LNHNV and CDR2 YYDKDF (reference sequence). Trimming removed 7 bases at V and 0 bases at J, with 12 bases between. The DNA for the CDR3 is TGTGCCACCAAGCAAGACGAGGTGAACACTGAAGCTTTCTTT. Its translation: CATKQDEVNTEAFF.

This clone occurred a few times. This chain joins TRBV29-1 and TRBJ1-4; 9 bases are shared with TRBD1. Germline V gives CDR1 SQVTM, CDR2 ANQGSEA. V lost 3 bases and J lost 11; bases outside the gene matches: 10. The CDR3 consists of 14 residues. Written as DNA, the CDR3 is TGCAGCGTTGATCCCACGACCGGGACAGGGAAACTGTTTTTT. Protein product: CSVDPTTGTGKLFF.